The subject of this entry is one TCR beta chain. This clonotype was counted only a few times. The antigen this receptor binds is unknown. No base-level quality is on record; no much larger clone is a single base apart. The sample belongs to a study of CD8 T cells in ankylosing spondylitis listed by TCRdb under 2017. Regarding the research as a whole: The study profiled T cell receptor beta repertoires in healthy donors and ankylosing spondylitis patients to find disease-linked TCR variants. The full study cohort comprised 25 ankylosing spondylitis patients and over 95 healthy donors. Samples of peripheral blood were taken, and for ankylosing spondylitis patients, synovial fluid was collected as well.

The research as a whole found: Some of the motif variants had been reported before in the synovial fluid and blood of reactive arthritis patients, a finding that suggests common disease-initiation mechanisms. The disease-linked clones were reported as significantly enriched in matched synovial fluid samples from ankylosing spondylitis patients. In peripheral blood, the disease-linked clones were found at relatively low frequencies and had a CD8+ phenotype. A TCR beta motif of about eight highly homologous amino acid variants appeared characteristic of blood from ankylosing spondylitis patients.

TCRdb shows the sequencer as Illumina HiSeq 2500. Quantitative 5'-RACE with molecular barcodes was the method used to prepare the TCR beta libraries. Per the authors' processing: Disease-linked TCR variants were identified with a new computational method built on a probabilistic model of VDJ rearrangement. TCRdb applied fastp at Q25 and MiXCR to the public reads, then kept only in-frame beta chains. CDR3 protein sequences are deduplicated, and each keeps its most common genes and DNA. The V and J calls were determined by TCRdb, not by the authors. A total of around 120,000 distinct CDR3 sequences appear in this sample, roughly 15% of them only once. The ten top clones hold about 3% of the sample. V trim: 6 bases; J trim: 6 bases; unmatched bases: 3. The CDR3 starts with the cysteine, ends with the phenylalanine, and has 13 residues. Only CDR3 DNA is held: 39 bases, read in frame from base 1. Based on the germline V gene, the CDR1 and CDR2 sequences are MDHEN and SYDVKM.

This TCR was sampled from a female donor with ankylosing spondylitis or in good health (not recorded which). The chain uses TRBV28 and TRBJ2-4; 9 bases in the junction line up with TRBD1. Sequencing was done on a sample of blood, either unsorted or a sorted T cell fraction (not recorded which). The CDR3 corresponds to CASRSGQGNIQYF. The sequenced DNA is TGTGCCAGCAGATCGGGACAGGGAAACATTCAGTACTTC.